Listed below are T cell receptor beta chains from one sample, sequenced in a study of T cell repertoires in cytomegalovirus infection. No antigen is known for these receptors. TCRdb redid the calling of the reads with MiXCR, one entry per CDR3 protein. This table holds about 770,000 distinct CDR3 sequences, about 28% found once. The material was cultured CD8+ T cells from PBMCs, obtained from culture after CMV antigen stimulation. These receptors came from a human donor in good health (CMV status not recorded). Some clones in this sample may be carry-over from other donors' samples. Both conserved end residues are part of each CDR3. The D gene is left open where the match is weak. Rows may omit the clone size; those that give it use once, few, many or a size class.

v_call	clone_size	d_call	cdr3_length	j_call	cdr3_aa	cdr3_nt
TRBV7-3	few	TRBD2	15	TRBJ2-1	CASSFLGGAYNEQFF	TGTGCCAGCAGCTTCCTCGGGGGGGCCTACAATGAGCAGTTCTTC
TRBV29-1	NA	TRBD1	13	TRBJ2-7	CSVGPQGAYEQYF	TGCAGCGTTGGGCCTCAGGGGGCCTACGAGCAGTACTTC
TRBV6-5	few	TRBD2	16	TRBJ2-3	CASSYSKRGGTDTQYF	TGTGCCAGCAGTTACTCGAAACGGGGGGGCACAGATACGCAGTATTTT
TRBV7-9	many	NA	17	TRBJ2-4	CASSLAGGGSAKNIQYF	TGTGCCAGCAGCTTAGCCGGGGGCGGATCCGCCAAAAACATTCAGTACTTC
TRBV12-3/TRBV12-4	NA	NA	13	TRBJ1-1	CASSRAPGAEAFF	TGTGCCAGCAGTAGGGCCCCGGGGGCTGAAGCTTTCTTT
TRBV6-6	few	TRBD1	18	TRBJ1-6	CASSYGTDYLNHNSPLHF	TGTGCCAGCAGTTACGGGACAGACTACTTAAACCATAATTCACCCCTCCACTTT
TRBV6-5	NA	NA	16	TRBJ1-6	CASSSQTVSYNSPLHF	TGTGCCAGCAGTTCGCAGACGGTGTCCTATAATTCACCCCTCCACTTT
TRBV14	NA	NA	13	TRBJ1-2	CASSPRRHYGYTF	TGTGCCAGCAGCCCCCGGAGACACTATGGCTACACCTTC
TRBV19	NA	NA	13	TRBJ2-7	CASSLLSGGEQYF	TGTGCCAGTAGCCTTCTCAGCGGTGGCGAGCAGTACTTC
TRBV20-1	few	NA	15	TRBJ2-7	CSASPEAVGSYEQYF	TGCAGTGCTAGCCCCGAGGCAGTGGGATCCTACGAGCAGTACTTC
TRBV7-6	few	TRBD2	14	TRBJ2-5	CASSPYSGVQAQYF	TGTGCCAGCAGCCCTTATAGCGGGGTACAGGCCCAGTACTTC
TRBV7-2	many	TRBD2	17	TRBJ2-5	CASSLLASGGWAETQYF	TGTGCCAGCAGCTTATTGGCTAGCGGGGGGTGGGCAGAGACCCAGTACTTC
TRBV7-6	NA	NA	14	TRBJ1-4	CASSSTVANEKLFF	TGTGCCAGCAGCTCGACGGTCGCTAATGAAAAACTGTTTTTT
TRBV7-9	many	TRBD1	13	TRBJ1-1	CASSGDRNTEAFF	TGTGCCAGCAGCGGGGACAGGAACACTGAAGCTTTCTTT
TRBV29-1	NA	TRBD2	14	TRBJ2-3	CSVRGGTSTDTQYF	TGCAGCGTCCGCGGGGGGACGAGCACAGATACGCAGTATTTT
TRBV7-8	few	TRBD1	13	TRBJ1-2	CASSNRDSYGYTF	TGTGCCAGCAGCAACCGGGACAGCTATGGCTACACCTTC
TRBV4-3	NA	NA	16	TRBJ1-2	CASSQDRGPANYGYTF	TGCGCCAGCAGCCAAGATCGGGGCCCGGCTAACTATGGCTACACCTTC
TRBV6-2/TRBV6-3	many	NA	14	TRBJ2-2	CASSGRVVPGELFF	TGTGCCAGCAGTGGCAGGGTGGTCCCCGGGGAGCTGTTTTTT
TRBV7-2	many	TRBD2	15	TRBJ2-2	CASGGVIGNTGELFF	TGTGCCAGCGGGGGGGTTATAGGGAACACCGGGGAGCTGTTTTTT
TRBV27	few	TRBD2	16	TRBJ2-2	CASSPISGGDTGELFF	TGTGCCAGCAGTCCAATTAGCGGGGGAGACACCGGGGAGCTGTTTTTT
TRBV4-1	NA	NA	16	TRBJ1-5	CASSQGGQWRNQPQHF	TGCGCCAGCAGCCAAGGGGGACAATGGCGCAATCAGCCCCAGCATTTT
TRBV6-1	few	NA	16	TRBJ1-4	CASSTKNRAANEKLFF	TGTGCCAGCAGTACCAAGAACAGGGCAGCTAATGAAAAACTGTTTTTT
TRBV19	few	NA	13	TRBJ1-1	CASHSAGHTEAFF	TGTGCCAGCCATTCGGCAGGGCACACTGAAGCTTTCTTT
TRBV7-2	many	TRBD2	15	TRBJ2-3	CASVIPGRGADTQYF	TGTGCCAGCGTCATCCCGGGGAGGGGCGCAGATACGCAGTATTTT
TRBV7-4	few	NA	13	TRBJ1-4	CASSPSGYEKLFF	TGTGCCAGCAGCCCCTCAGGCTATGAAAAACTGTTTTTT
TRBV12-3/TRBV12-4	many	TRBD1	14	TRBJ1-5	CASSRTGLNQPQHF	TGTGCCAGCAGTAGGACAGGGCTCAATCAGCCCCAGCATTTT
TRBV28	NA	NA	14	TRBJ2-7	CASSPTLVAHEQYF	TGTGCCAGCAGTCCCACCCTCGTCGCCCACGAGCAGTACTTC
TRBV12-3/TRBV12-4	many	NA	13	TRBJ1-2	CASSFGLSYGYTF	TGTGCCAGCAGTTTTGGTTTAAGCTATGGCTACACCTTC
TRBV5-5	NA	TRBD1	14	TRBJ1-1	CASSIRTGNTEAFF	TGTGCCAGCAGCATAAGGACAGGGAACACTGAAGCTTTCTTT
TRBV28	NA	NA	15	TRBJ2-3	CASSLVGSLTDTQYF	TGTGCCAGCAGTTTAGTTGGTTCCCTCACAGATACGCAGTATTTT
TRBV7-9	few	NA	15	TRBJ1-2	CASSSSLTANYGYTF	TGTGCCAGCAGCTCTTCCCTGACAGCTAACTATGGCTACACCTTC
TRBV7-9	few	TRBD1	16	TRBJ1-1	CASSLAGTGEDTEAFF	TGTGCCAGCAGCTTAGCTGGGACAGGGGAGGACACTGAAGCTTTCTTT